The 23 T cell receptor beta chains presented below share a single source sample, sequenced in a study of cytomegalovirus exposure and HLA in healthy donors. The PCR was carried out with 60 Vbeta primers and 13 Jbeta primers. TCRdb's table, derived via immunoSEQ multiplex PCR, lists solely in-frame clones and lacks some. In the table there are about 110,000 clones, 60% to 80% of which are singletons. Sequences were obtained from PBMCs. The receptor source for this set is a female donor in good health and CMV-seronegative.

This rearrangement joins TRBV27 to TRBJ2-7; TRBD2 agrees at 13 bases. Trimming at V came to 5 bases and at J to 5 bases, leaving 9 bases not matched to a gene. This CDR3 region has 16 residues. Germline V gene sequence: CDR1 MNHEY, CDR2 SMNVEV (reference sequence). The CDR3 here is CASSPRLAGGPNEQYF. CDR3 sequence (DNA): TGTGCCAGCAGTCCAAGACTAGCGGGAGGTCCCAACGAGCAGTACTTC.

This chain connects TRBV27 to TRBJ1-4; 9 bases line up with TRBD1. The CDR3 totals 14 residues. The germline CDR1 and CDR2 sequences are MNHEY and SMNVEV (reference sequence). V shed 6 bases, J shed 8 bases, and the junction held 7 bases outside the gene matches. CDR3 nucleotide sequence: TGTGCCAGCAGGGCGGCCGGGACAGGGGAAAAACTGTTTTTT. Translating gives CASRAAGTGEKLFF.

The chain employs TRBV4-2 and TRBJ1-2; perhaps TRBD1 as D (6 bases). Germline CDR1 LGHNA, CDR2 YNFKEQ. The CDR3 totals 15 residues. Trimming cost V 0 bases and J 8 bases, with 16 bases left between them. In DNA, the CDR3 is TGTGCCAGCAGCCAAGATCTCAAGGGGGAAGGAGGCTACACCTTC. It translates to CASSQDLKGEGGYTF.

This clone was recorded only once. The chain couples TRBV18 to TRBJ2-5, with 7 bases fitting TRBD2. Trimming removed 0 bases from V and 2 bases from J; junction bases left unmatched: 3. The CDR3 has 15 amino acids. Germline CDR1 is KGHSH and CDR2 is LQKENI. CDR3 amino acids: CASSPPASGQETQYF. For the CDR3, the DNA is TGTGCCAGCTCACCACCAGCTAGCGGACAAGAGACCCAGTACTTC.

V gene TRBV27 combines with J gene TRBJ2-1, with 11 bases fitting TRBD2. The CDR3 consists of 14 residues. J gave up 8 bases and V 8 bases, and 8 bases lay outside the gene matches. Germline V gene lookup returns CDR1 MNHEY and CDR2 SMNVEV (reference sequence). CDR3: CASRSASGRYEQFF. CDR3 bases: TGTGCCAGCCGCTCCGCTAGCGGGAGGTATGAGCAGTTCTTC.

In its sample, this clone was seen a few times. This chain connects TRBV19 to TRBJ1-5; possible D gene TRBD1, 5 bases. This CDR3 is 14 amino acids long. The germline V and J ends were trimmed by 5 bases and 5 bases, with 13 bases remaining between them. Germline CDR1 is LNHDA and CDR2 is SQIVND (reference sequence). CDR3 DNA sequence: TGTGCCAGTAGTTCCTGGGGGGTGGATCAGCCCCAGCATTTT. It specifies CASSSWGVDQPQHF. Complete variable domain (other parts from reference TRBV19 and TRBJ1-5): DGGITQSPKYLFRKEGQNVTLSCEQNLNHDAMYWYRQDPGQGLRLIYYSQIVNDFQKGDIAEGYSVSREKKESFPLTVTSAQKNPTAFYLCASSSWGVDQPQHFGDGTRLSIL.

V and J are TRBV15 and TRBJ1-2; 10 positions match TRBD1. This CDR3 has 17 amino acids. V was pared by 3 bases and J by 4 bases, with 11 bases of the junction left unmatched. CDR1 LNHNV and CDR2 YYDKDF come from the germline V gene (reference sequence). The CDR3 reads CATSRGAGQGQTYGYTF. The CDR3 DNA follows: TGTGCCACCAGCAGGGGGGCGGGACAGGGGCAGACCTATGGCTACACCTTC.

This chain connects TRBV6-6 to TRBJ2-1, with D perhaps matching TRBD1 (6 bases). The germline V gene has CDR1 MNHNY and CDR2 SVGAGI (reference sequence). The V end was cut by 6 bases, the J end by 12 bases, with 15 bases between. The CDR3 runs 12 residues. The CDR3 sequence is CASSPTWGRQFF. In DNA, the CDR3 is TGTGCCAGCAGCCCCACGTGGGGGCGGCAGTTCTTC.

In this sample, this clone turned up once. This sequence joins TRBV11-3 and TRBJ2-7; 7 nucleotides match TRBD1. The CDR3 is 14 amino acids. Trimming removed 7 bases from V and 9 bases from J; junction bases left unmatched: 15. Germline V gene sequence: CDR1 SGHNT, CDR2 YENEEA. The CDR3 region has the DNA TGTGCCAGCATGGGGGCCGGGGACAGTGCTGTGCAGTACTTC. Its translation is CASMGAGDSAVQYF.

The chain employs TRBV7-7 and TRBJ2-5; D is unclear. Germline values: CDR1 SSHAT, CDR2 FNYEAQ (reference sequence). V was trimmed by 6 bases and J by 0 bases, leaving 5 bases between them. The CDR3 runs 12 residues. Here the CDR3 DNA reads TGTGCCAGCAGTCGGGACCAAGAGACCCAGTACTTC. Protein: CASSRDQETQYF.

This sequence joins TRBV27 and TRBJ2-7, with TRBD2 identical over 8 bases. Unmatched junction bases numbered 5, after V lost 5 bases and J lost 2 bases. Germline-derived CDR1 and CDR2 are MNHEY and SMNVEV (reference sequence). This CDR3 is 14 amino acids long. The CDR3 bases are TGTGCCAGCAGTGTGGCGGGAGGTCCCTACGAGCAGTACTTC. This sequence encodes CASSVAGGPYEQYF.

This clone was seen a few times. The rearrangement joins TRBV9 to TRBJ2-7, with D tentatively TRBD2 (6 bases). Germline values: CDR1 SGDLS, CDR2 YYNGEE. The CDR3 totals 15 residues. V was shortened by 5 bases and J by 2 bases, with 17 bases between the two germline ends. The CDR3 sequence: CASRVGKRLAYEQYF. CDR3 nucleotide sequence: TGTGCCAGCAGGGTCGGGAAGCGACTAGCCTACGAGCAGTACTTC.

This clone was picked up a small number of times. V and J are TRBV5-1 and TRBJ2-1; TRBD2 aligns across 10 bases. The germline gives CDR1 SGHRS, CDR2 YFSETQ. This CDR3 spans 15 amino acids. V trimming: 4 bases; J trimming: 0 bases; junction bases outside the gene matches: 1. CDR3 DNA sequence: TGCGCCAGCAGCGCTAGCGGGAGCTCCTACAATGAGCAGTTCTTC. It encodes CASSASGSSYNEQFF.

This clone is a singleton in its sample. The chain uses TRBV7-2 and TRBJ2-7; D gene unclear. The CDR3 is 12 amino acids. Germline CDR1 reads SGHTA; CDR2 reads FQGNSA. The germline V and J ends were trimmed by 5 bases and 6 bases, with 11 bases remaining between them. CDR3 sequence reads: CASSEAGTEQYF. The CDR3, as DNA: TGTGCCAGCAGCGAGGCCGGTACCGAGCAGTACTTC. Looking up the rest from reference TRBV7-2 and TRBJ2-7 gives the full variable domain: GAGVSQSPSNKVTEKGKDVELRCDPISGHTALYWYRQSLGQGLEFLIYFQGNSAPDKSGLPSDRFSAERTGGSVSTLTIQRTQQEDSAVYLCASSEAGTEQYFGPGTRLTVT.

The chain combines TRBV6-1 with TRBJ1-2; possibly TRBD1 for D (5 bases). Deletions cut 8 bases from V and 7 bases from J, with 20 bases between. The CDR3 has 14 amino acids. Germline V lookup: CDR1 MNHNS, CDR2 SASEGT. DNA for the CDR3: TGTGCCAGCTACAGGTACCAATTGGCTGGTGGCTACACCTTC. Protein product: CASYRYQLAGGYTF.

The CDR3 coding sequence is TGCGCCAGCAGCTTACAACCGGGACTAGCGGCCTACGAGCAGTACTTC. It translates to CASSLQPGLAAYEQYF. The rearrangement uses TRBV5-1 and TRBJ2-7; 11 bases fit TRBD2. The CDR3 length is 16 residues. V dropped 2 bases and J dropped 2; count of bases not matched to a gene: 6. Germline lookup yields CDR1 SGHRS and CDR2 YFSETQ.

In nucleotides, the CDR3 is TGCGCCAGCAGCGAATCGGGAGAGAGAACCGGGGAGCTGTTTTTT. This translates into CASSESGERTGELFF. This chain uses TRBV5-1 with TRBJ2-2; D may be TRBD2 (6 bases). Germline values: CDR1 SGHRS, CDR2 YFSETQ. V lost 4 bases to trimming and J lost 5 bases, with 15 bases between them. This CDR3 is built from 15 residues.

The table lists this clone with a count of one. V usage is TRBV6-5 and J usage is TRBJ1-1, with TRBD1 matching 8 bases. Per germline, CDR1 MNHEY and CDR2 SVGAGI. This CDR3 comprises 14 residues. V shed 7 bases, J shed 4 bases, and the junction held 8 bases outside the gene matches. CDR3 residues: CASNVDRGGTEAFF. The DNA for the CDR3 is TGTGCCAGCAACGTAGACAGGGGAGGCACTGAAGCTTTCTTT.

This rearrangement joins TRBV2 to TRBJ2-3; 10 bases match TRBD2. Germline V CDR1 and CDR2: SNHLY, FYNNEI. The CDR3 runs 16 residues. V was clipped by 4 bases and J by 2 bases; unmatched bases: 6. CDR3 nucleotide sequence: TGTGCCAGCAGTGGCCCTAGCGGGAGCCCCACAGATACGCAGTATTTT. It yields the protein CASSGPSGSPTDTQYF.

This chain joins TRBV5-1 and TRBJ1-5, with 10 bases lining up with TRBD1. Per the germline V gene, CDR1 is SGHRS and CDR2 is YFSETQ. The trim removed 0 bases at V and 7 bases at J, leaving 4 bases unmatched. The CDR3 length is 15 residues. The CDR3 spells CASSLGQGARQPQHF. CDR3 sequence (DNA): TGCGCCAGCAGCTTGGGACAGGGGGCGCGACAGCCCCAGCATTTT. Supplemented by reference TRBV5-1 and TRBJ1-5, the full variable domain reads KAGVTQTPRYLIKTRGQQVTLSCSPISGHRSVSWYQQTPGQGLQFLFEYFSETQRNKGNFPGRFSGRQFSNSRSEMNVSTLELGDSALYLCASSLGQGARQPQHFGDGTRLSIL.

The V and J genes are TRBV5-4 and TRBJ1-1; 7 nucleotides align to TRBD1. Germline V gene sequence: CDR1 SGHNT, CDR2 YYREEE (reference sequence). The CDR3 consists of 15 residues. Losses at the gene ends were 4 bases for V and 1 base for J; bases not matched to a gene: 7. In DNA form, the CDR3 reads TGTGCCAGCAGCCTCCGGGACAGACCGAACACTGAAGCTTTCTTT. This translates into CASSLRDRPNTEAFF.

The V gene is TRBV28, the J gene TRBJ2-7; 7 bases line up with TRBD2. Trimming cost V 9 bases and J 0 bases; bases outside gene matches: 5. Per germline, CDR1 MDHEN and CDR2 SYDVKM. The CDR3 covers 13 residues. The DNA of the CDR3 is TGTGCCAGTAGCGGGCCTATCTCCTACGAGCAGTACTTC. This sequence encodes CASSGPISYEQYF. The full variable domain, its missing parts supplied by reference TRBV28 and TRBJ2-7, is DVKVTQSSRYLVKRTGEKVFLECVQDMDHENMFWYRQDPGLGLRLIYFSYDVKMKEKGDIPEGYSVSREKKERFSLILESASTNQTSMYLCASSGPISYEQYFGPGTRLTVT.

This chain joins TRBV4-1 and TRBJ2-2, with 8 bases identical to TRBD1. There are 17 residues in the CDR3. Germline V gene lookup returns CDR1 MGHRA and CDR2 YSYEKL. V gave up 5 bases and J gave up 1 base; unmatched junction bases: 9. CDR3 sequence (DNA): TGCGCCAGCAGCGGGTCTCGACAGGGGAGGAACACCGGGGAGCTGTTTTTT. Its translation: CASSGSRQGRNTGELFF.